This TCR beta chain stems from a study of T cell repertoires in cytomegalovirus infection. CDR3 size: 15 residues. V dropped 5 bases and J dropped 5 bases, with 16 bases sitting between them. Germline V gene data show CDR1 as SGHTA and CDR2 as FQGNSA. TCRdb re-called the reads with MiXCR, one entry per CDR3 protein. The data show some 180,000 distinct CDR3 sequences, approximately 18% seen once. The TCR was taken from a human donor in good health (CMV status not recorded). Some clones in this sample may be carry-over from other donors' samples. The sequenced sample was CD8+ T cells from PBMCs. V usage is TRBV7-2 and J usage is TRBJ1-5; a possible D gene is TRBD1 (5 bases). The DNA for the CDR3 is TGTGCCAGCAGCCCTGTACCAGGGACCCATCAGCCCCAGCATTTT. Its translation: CASSPVPGTHQPQHF.